This TCR beta chain was observed in a study of cytomegalovirus exposure and HLA in healthy donors. At collection, donors were nominally healthy, but unrecorded immune exposures were probable. Primers for the PCR totalled 60 Vbeta and 13 Jbeta. The method was immunoSEQ multiplex PCR; TCRdb's version includes in-frame clones alone and lacks a portion of them. The table includes over 110,000 clones, 75% to 80% detected once. Broader study findings: When the data were analyzed later, several of the most significant clusters appeared to be linked to common viral pathogens. Upon later analysis, TCR association rates were observed to vary by HLA locus, being highest for DRB1 and lowest for HLA-C.

As concerns this clone: Its specificity is not known.

Germline loops: CDR1 ENHRY, CDR2 SYGVKD. The V end was cut by 4 bases, the J end by 5 bases, with 14 bases between. The CDR3 is 14 amino acids. The chain links TRBV10-3 to TRBJ1-1; D is perhaps TRBD1 (6 bases). This receptor was taken from a woman aged 40 to 50 in good health and CMV-seropositive. Sample: PBMCs. The CDR3 reads CAISAPGGLTEAFF. DNA of the CDR3: TGTGCCATCAGTGCCCCGGGGGGGCTTACTGAAGCTTTCTTT.